Each of the 2 T cell receptor beta chains below was sequenced from the same sample in a study of cytomegalovirus exposure and HLA in healthy donors. Researchers ran the PCR with 60 Vbeta and 13 Jbeta primers. TCRdb's copy holds only in-frame clones and misses some; the assay was immunoSEQ multiplex PCR. In the table there are 150,000 to 200,000 clones, 75% to 85% of which are singletons. Sequencing was done on a sample of PBMCs. Receptors were obtained from a woman between 18 and 30 years old in good health and CMV-seronegative.

The chain employs TRBV28 and TRBJ2-7; 8 bases match TRBD1. The CDR3 totals 14 residues. Germline CDR1 is MDHEN and CDR2 is SYDVKM. Trimming took 3 bases from V and 3 from J; bases not matched to a gene: 4. This chain's CDR3 is CASSLGTGIYEQYF. The CDR3 region has the DNA TGTGCCAGCAGTTTGGGGACAGGAATCTACGAGCAGTACTTC.

The chain combines TRBV10-3 with TRBJ2-3, with D perhaps TRBD2 (5 bases). The germline CDR1 and CDR2 sequences are ENHRY and SYGVKD. The CDR3 extends over 16 amino acids. V lost 5 bases to trimming and J lost 3 bases, with 18 bases between them. The CDR3 DNA sequence: TGTGCCATCAGTTTGGAGGACCGACTCGGGACAGATACGCAGTATTTT. Protein: CAISLEDRLGTDTQYF.